Sequencing of this T cell receptor beta chain was carried out in a study of OX40 agonist ivuxolimab in advanced cancers. Study context: An anti-OX40 (CD134) antibody with agonistic activity, ivuxolimab, was administered to patients. The diagnoses of dose-escalation patients were hepatocellular carcinoma, melanoma, renal cell or head and neck cancer. Earlier treatment with anti-PD-1, anti-PD-L1 or anti-CTLA-4 was permitted, and roughly 40% had received some. General study points: Among the nonresponders, some also had low normalized T-cell clonal expansion.

The germline V gene has CDR1 SEHNR and CDR2 FQNEAQ (reference sequence). V was pared by 3 bases and J by 0 bases, with 6 bases between. CDR3 length: 14 amino acids. The data were produced by immunoSEQ multiplex PCR, yet TCRdb's version contains in-frame clones alone and is incomplete. Of about 79,000 clones listed, 90% are singletons. As concerns this clone: No antigen is known for it.

This receptor was identified in an adult with an advanced solid tumor such as melanoma, head and neck, liver or kidney cancer. Source: CD4+ or CD8+ T cells sorted from blood, taken in a trial of the OX40 agonist ivuxolimab. The V gene is TRBV7-9, the J gene TRBJ1-5; unclear D gene. CDR3 DNA sequence: TGTGCCAGCAGCTTCAGTGATAGCAATCAGCCCCAGCATTTT. Protein: CASSFSDSNQPQHF.